Described below is a single T cell receptor beta chain sequence and its context. If patients had autoimmune disease history or systemic immunosuppression, they were excluded. Blood was sampled at baseline, cycle 4 day 1, and cycle 7 day 1. Trimming removed 2 bases from V and 6 bases from J, with 13 bases in between. Germline V gene sequence: CDR1 SGHAT, CDR2 FQDESV (reference sequence). The CDR3 length is 15 residues. Using immunoSEQ multiplex PCR, the repertoire was profiled, and TCRdb retains in-frame clones only, with some absent. The repertoire holds about 69,000 clones, with 80% as singletons. This sample is part of a study of OX40 agonist ivuxolimab in advanced cancers. Overall study: The study gave patients intravenous ivuxolimab at 0.01 to 10 mg/kg every 2 weeks. Those treated in dose escalation had hepatocellular carcinoma, melanoma, renal cell cancer or head and neck cancer.

The gene calls are TRBV11-1 and TRBJ2-2; D might be TRBD2 (5 bases). This clonotype was obtained from an adult with an advanced solid tumor such as melanoma, head and neck, liver or kidney cancer. The input for sequencing was CD4+ or CD8+ T cells sorted from blood, taken in a trial of the OX40 agonist ivuxolimab. CDR3 bases: TGTGCCAGCAGCTTAACGCGGGTTAGGGCCGGGGAGCTGTTTTTT. Translation gives CASSLTRVRAGELFF.